The entry that follows covers one T cell receptor beta chain sequence. This sample was included in a study of blood T cell repertoires in COVID-19. About the study: The study drew acute and convalescent COVID-19 samples from the United States, Italy and Spain. Sources were T cells, B-cell-depleted T cells, or PBMCs; the material itself was cDNA or gDNA.

Authors' data handling: Scientists estimated how many nucleated cells there were by amplifying reference gene primers. Here immunoSEQ multiplex PCR was the method, and the copy in TCRdb shows in-frame clones only, minus some. The DNA gave D and trimming, while V, J and clone size come from that table. Here the sample spans hundreds of thousands of clones, 75% to 85% being singletons. The sample comprised peripheral blood. This TCR derives from a woman between 70 and 85 years old with acute or convalescent COVID-19.

CDR3 sequence: CASSLSRGLETQYF. CDR3 DNA sequence: TGTGCCAGCAGCTTGAGCAGGGGGCTGGAGACCCAGTACTTC. V usage is TRBV7-9 and J usage is TRBJ2-5, with TRBD1 matching 8 bases. V lost 3 bases, J lost 5 bases, and 5 bases stayed unmatched. Germline V gene lookup returns CDR1 SEHNR and CDR2 FQNEAQ (reference sequence). CDR3 length: 14 residues.